Below, one TCR beta chain is given with its context. These data are taken from a study of CD8 T cells in ankylosing spondylitis. TCRdb fed the 5' RACE reads into MiXCR, producing one record per CDR3 protein. Among 200,000 to 250,000 distinct CDR3 sequences listed, roughly 25% were seen once. This clonotype was sampled from a male donor with ankylosing spondylitis or in good health (not recorded which). The sequenced material came from blood, either unsorted or a sorted T cell fraction (not recorded which).

The DNA of the CDR3 is TGTGCCAGCAGCCCGACAGGGTCGAACACTGAAGCTTTCTTT. It is translated as CASSPTGSNTEAFF. The chain couples TRBV9 to TRBJ1-1; 7 nucleotides line up with TRBD1. Trimming removed 4 bases from V and 1 base from J; junction bases left unmatched: 4. CDR3 size: 14 residues. Germline V gives CDR1 SGDLS, CDR2 YYNGEE.